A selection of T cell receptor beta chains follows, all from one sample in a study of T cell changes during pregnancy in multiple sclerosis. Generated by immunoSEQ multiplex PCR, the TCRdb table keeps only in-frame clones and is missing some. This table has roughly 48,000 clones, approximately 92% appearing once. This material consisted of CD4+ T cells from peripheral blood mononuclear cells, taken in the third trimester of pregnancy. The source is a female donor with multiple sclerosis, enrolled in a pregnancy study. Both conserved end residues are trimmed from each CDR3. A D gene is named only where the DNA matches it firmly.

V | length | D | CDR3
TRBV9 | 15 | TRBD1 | ASSTPSGQRSGNTIY
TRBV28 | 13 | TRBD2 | ASSPGRGGGSPQY
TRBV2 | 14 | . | ASSDRSRDRGNTIY
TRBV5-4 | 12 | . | ASSLNPGNEKLF
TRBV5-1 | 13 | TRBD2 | ASSWTSGGTGELF
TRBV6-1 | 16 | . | ASSGGTRPAFSTDTQY
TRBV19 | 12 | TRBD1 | ASTGGADTGELF
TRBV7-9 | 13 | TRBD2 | ASSPGVAGDGELF
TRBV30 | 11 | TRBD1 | AWSVGGAWGYT
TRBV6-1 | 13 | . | ASSEMGSGVEKLF